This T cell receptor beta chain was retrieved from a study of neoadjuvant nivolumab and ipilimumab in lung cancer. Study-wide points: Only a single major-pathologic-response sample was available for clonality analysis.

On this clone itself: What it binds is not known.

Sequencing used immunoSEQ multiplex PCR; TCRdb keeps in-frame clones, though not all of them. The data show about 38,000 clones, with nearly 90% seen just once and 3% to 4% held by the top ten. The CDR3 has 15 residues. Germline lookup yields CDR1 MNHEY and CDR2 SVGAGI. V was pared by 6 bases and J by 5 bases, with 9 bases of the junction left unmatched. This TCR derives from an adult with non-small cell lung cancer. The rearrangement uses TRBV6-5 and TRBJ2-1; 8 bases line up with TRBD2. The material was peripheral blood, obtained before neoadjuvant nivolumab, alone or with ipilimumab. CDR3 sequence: CASRPPSGPDNEQFF. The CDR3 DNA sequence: TGTGCCAGCAGACCCCCTAGCGGGCCAGACAATGAGCAGTTCTTC.